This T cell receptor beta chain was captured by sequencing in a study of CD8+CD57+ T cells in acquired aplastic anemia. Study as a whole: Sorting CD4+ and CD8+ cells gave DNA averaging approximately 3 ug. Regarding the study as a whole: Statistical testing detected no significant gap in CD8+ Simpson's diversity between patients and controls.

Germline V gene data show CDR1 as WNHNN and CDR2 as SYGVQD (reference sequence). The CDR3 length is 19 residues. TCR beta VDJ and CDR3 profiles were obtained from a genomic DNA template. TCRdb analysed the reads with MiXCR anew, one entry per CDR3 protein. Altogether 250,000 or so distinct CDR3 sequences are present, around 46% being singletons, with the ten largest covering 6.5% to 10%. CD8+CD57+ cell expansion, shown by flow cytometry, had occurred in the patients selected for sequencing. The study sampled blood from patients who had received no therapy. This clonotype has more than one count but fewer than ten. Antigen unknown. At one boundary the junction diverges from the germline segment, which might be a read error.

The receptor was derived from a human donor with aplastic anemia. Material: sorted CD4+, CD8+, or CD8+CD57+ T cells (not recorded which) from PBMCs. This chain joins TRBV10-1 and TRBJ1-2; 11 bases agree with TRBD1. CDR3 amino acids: CAISPLEYRDRGFNYGYTF. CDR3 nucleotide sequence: TGTGCCATCAGTCCACTTGAATATAGGGACAGGGGGTTCAACTATGGCTACACCTTC.